The rows below give T cell receptor beta chains drawn from one sample of a study of OX40 agonist ivuxolimab in advanced cancers. Generated by immunoSEQ multiplex PCR, the TCRdb table keeps only in-frame clones and is missing some. The sample lists about 41,000 clones, roughly 80% occurring once. This material consisted of CD4+ or CD8+ T cells sorted from blood, taken in a trial of the OX40 agonist ivuxolimab. These receptors all come from an adult with an advanced solid tumor such as melanoma, head and neck, liver or kidney cancer. The CDR3 runs from the conserved cysteine through the conserved F or W. The D gene is left open where the match is weak. A clone size is listed for some rows: how often the clone was seen (once, few, many), or a class if it is expanded.

j_gene: TRBJ2-7
abundance: -
d_gene: -
v_gene: TRBV23-1
CDR3nt: TGCGCCAGCAGTCACTTCAAGACCGGGGCAGGGCCGAGGTCCTACGAGCAGTACTTC
CDR3aa: CASSHFKTGAGPRSYEQYF

j_gene: TRBJ2-6
abundance: -
d_gene: -
v_gene: TRBV5-1
CDR3nt: TGCGCCAGCAGCCTGAGAGCAGGGAGGAACTCTGGGGCCAACGTCCTGACTTTC
CDR3aa: CASSLRAGRNSGANVLTF

j_gene: TRBJ2-5
abundance: -
d_gene: TRBD1
v_gene: TRBV7-3
CDR3nt: TGTGCCAGCAGCTTAAATGGGGGACAGGGAGAGACCCAGTACTTC
CDR3aa: CASSLNGGQGETQYF

j_gene: TRBJ2-5
abundance: -
d_gene: TRBD1
v_gene: TRBV12-5
CDR3nt: TGTGCTAGTGGCCTACAGGGGTACCAAGAGACCCAGTACTTC
CDR3aa: CASGLQGYQETQYF

j_gene: TRBJ2-7
abundance: -
d_gene: TRBD1
v_gene: TRBV5-1
CDR3nt: TGCGCCAGCAGCCCAGGGGGCGGGTACGAGCAGTACTTC
CDR3aa: CASSPGGGYEQYF

j_gene: TRBJ1-2
abundance: -
d_gene: -
v_gene: TRBV30
CDR3nt: TGTGCCTGGAGTGTACGCGAGAACTATGGCTACACCTTC
CDR3aa: CAWSVRENYGYTF

j_gene: TRBJ1-4
abundance: -
d_gene: -
v_gene: TRBV6-1
CDR3nt: TGTGCCAGCGTAGGGTCGACGGTCATGGAAAAACTGTTTTTT
CDR3aa: CASVGSTVMEKLFF

j_gene: TRBJ2-7
abundance: -
d_gene: -
v_gene: TRBV29-1
CDR3nt: TGCAGCGTGCAGGTCAATAGGGACGAGCAGTACTTC
CDR3aa: CSVQVNRDEQYF

j_gene: TRBJ1-3
abundance: -
d_gene: -
v_gene: TRBV5-8
CDR3nt: TGTGCCAGCAGCTTGGCGGGCTTAATGGGAAACACCATATATTTT
CDR3aa: CASSLAGLMGNTIYF

j_gene: TRBJ2-7
abundance: -
d_gene: -
v_gene: TRBV29-1
CDR3nt: TGCAGCGTTGAAGGGTTCTCCTACGAGCAGTACTTC
CDR3aa: CSVEGFSYEQYF

j_gene: TRBJ1-4
abundance: once
d_gene: -
v_gene: TRBV2
CDR3nt: TGTGCCAGCAGTGAAGGGGGGATAGGAGAAAAACTGTTTTTT
CDR3aa: CASSEGGIGEKLFF

j_gene: TRBJ2-1
abundance: -
d_gene: TRBD2
v_gene: TRBV28
CDR3nt: TGTGCCAGCACAGGGATAGGGACTAGCGGGGGGCTTAGGCAGTTCTTC
CDR3aa: CASTGIGTSGGLRQFF

j_gene: TRBJ1-3
abundance: few
d_gene: -
v_gene: TRBV28
CDR3nt: TGTGCCAGCAGTCCCACCTGGGACTCTGGAAACACCATATATTTT
CDR3aa: CASSPTWDSGNTIYF

j_gene: TRBJ1-2
abundance: -
d_gene: -
v_gene: TRBV2
CDR3nt: TGTGCCAGCAGTCCCGGGGGCTATGGCTACACCTTC
CDR3aa: CASSPGGYGYTF

j_gene: TRBJ2-2
abundance: -
d_gene: TRBD2
v_gene: TRBV11-2
CDR3nt: TGTGCCAGCAGCCTACTAGCGGGGTTGGACACCGGGGAGCTGTTTTTT
CDR3aa: CASSLLAGLDTGELFF

j_gene: TRBJ2-7
abundance: -
d_gene: -
v_gene: TRBV6-1
CDR3nt: TGTGCCAGCAGTAGCTTCGGGGGCGGCGAGCAGTACTTC
CDR3aa: CASSSFGGGEQYF

j_gene: TRBJ1-1
abundance: -
d_gene: -
v_gene: TRBV10-3
CDR3nt: TGTGCCATTTCAGGAGGGGCCGCAGGGGTGAACACTGAAGCTTTCTTT
CDR3aa: CAISGGAAGVNTEAFF

j_gene: TRBJ2-7
abundance: -
d_gene: -
v_gene: TRBV6-6
CDR3nt: TGTGCCAGCAGCCCCCCCAGGACGGGCGACGAGCAGTACTTC
CDR3aa: CASSPPRTGDEQYF

j_gene: TRBJ2-1
abundance: -
d_gene: -
v_gene: TRBV11-2
CDR3nt: TGTGCCAGCAGCGTCCGTGGGCGAAGCTCCTACAATGAGCAGTTCTTC
CDR3aa: CASSVRGRSSYNEQFF

j_gene: TRBJ2-1
abundance: -
d_gene: -
v_gene: TRBV29-1
CDR3nt: TGCAGCGGAGGGGGCGCTAGCGGAACCTCTTGGAATGAGCAGTTCTTC
CDR3aa: CSGGGASGTSWNEQFF

j_gene: TRBJ2-5
abundance: -
d_gene: -
v_gene: TRBV7-9
CDR3nt: TGTGCCAGCAGCTTGCTGGGCTCCCAAGAGACCCAGTACTTC
CDR3aa: CASSLLGSQETQYF

j_gene: TRBJ2-1
abundance: -
d_gene: -
v_gene: TRBV18
CDR3nt: TGTGCCAGCCGAACCGGGACTGCCTACAATGAGCAGTTCTTC
CDR3aa: CASRTGTAYNEQFF

j_gene: TRBJ1-1
abundance: -
d_gene: -
v_gene: TRBV28
CDR3nt: TGTGCCAGCAGTTTTGATGGAGGAGAGGACACTGAAGCTTTCTTT
CDR3aa: CASSFDGGEDTEAFF

j_gene: TRBJ2-7
abundance: -
d_gene: -
v_gene: TRBV28
CDR3nt: TGTGCCAGCAGTTTAGGGGGAGGCGCCCCCTACGAGCAGTACTTC
CDR3aa: CASSLGGGAPYEQYF

j_gene: TRBJ1-5
abundance: -
d_gene: TRBD1
v_gene: TRBV10-2
CDR3nt: TGCGCCACCAAGGAGGGGGCGATGGAACAGCCCCAGCATTTT
CDR3aa: CATKEGAMEQPQHF

j_gene: TRBJ2-1
abundance: -
d_gene: TRBD2
v_gene: TRBV7-9
CDR3nt: TGTGCCAGCATGACTAGCGGGGTTGTCAATGAGCAGTTCTTC
CDR3aa: CASMTSGVVNEQFF